What follows is one TCR beta chain and its context. Its antigen is currently unknown. TCRdb's copy holds only in-frame clones and misses some; the assay was immunoSEQ multiplex PCR. The sample has 150,000 or so clones, approximately 80% seen once. This sample is part of a study of cytotoxic CD8 clonotypes in ibrutinib-treated CLL. This CDR3 comprises 16 residues. Germline V gene sequence: CDR1 SGHAT, CDR2 FQNNGV. Trimming at V came to 4 bases and at J to 4 bases, leaving 4 bases not matched to a gene. Whole-study results and caveats: Public clonotypes were rare and shrank or held steady on treatment.

The starting material was PBMCs, obtained after 12 months of ibrutinib treatment. This TCR was sampled from a human donor with chronic lymphocytic leukemia. The chain employs TRBV11-2 and TRBJ2-3; TRBD2 agrees at 14 bases. The CDR3 sequence: CASSSGTSGSSDTQYF. Written as DNA, the CDR3 is TGTGCCAGCAGCTCGGGGACTAGCGGGAGTTCAGATACGCAGTATTTT.